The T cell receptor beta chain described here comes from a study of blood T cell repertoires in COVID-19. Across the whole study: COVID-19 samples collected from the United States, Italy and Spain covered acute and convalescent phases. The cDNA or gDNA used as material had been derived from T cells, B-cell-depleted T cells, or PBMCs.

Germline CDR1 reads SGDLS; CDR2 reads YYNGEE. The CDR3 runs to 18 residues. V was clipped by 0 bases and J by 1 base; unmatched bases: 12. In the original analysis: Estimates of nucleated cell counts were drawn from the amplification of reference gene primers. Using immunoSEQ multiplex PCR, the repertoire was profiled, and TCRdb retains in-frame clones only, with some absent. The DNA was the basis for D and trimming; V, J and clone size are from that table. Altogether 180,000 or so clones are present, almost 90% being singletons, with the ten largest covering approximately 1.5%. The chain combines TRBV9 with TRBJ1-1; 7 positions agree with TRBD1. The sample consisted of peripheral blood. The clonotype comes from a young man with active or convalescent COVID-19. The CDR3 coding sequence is TGTGCCAGCAGCGTAGCTCCGAGGGGGCGGGCTACGAACACTGAAGCTTTCTTT. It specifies CASSVAPRGRATNTEAFF. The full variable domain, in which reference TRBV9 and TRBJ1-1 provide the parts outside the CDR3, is DSGVTQTPKHLITATGQRVTLRCSPRSGDLSVYWYQQSLDQGLQFLIQYYNGEERAKGNILERFSAQQFPDLHSELNLSSLELGDSALYFCASSVAPRGRATNTEAFFGQGTRLTVV.